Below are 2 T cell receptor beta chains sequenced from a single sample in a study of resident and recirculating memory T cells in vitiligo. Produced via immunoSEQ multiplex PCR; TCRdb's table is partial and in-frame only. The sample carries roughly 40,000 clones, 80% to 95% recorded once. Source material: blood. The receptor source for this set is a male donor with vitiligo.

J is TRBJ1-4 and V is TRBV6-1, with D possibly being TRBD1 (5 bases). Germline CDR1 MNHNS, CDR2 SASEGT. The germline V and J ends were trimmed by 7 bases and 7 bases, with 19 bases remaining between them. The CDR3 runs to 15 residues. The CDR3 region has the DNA TGTGCCAGCAAGCCTCTGGGGGGAACGGGTGAAAAACTGTTTTTT. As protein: CASKPLGGTGEKLFF.

For the CDR3, the DNA is TGTGCCACCAGCAGAGATCCCGGGGGAGGCTACGAGCAGTACTTC. This gives the protein CATSRDPGGGYEQYF. V gene TRBV15 combines with J gene TRBJ2-7; possibly TRBD2 for D (6 bases). The germline V gene encodes CDR1 LNHNV and CDR2 YYDKDF (reference sequence). The V and J ends lost 0 bases and 3 bases respectively, with 12 bases between them. CDR3 length: 15 amino acids.